Following are 26 T cell receptor beta chains from one sample sequenced in a study of blood T cell repertoires in COVID-19. The table came from immunoSEQ multiplex PCR; TCRdb's copy has only in-frame clones and leaves some out. In the table there are around 130,000 clones, 84% of which are singletons. The sample was peripheral blood. The receptor set was obtained from a human donor in a cohort sampled during active COVID-19.

The rearrangement uses TRBV6-5 and TRBJ1-2; 10 bases align to TRBD1. The CDR3 contains 15 residues. Germline V gene sequence: CDR1 MNHEY, CDR2 SVGAGI. With 0 bases clipped from V and 4 bases from J, the junction kept 2 bases outside the gene matches. CDR3 sequence (DNA): TGTGCCAGCAGTTACTCGAGGACAGGGGGCTATGGCTACACCTTC. The encoded protein is CASSYSRTGGYGYTF.

At least ten counts were recorded for this clone. The chain couples TRBV7-8 to TRBJ2-7; 11 bases are shared with TRBD1. CDR3 length: 16 amino acids. With V trimmed by 1 base and J by 4 bases, 6 bases remained unmatched. Germline CDR1 and CDR2: SGHVS and FQNEAQ. CDR3 DNA: TGTGCCAGCAGCTTAGATATAGGGACAGGGGGATACGAGCAGTACTTC. It translates to CASSLDIGTGGYEQYF. Variable domain in full (rest from reference TRBV7-8 and TRBJ2-7): GAGVSQSPRYKVAKRGQDVALRCDPISGHVSLFWYQQALGQGPEFLTYFQNEAQLDKSGLPSDRFFAERPEGSVSTLKIQRTQQEDSAVYLCASSLDIGTGGYEQYFGPGTRLTVT.

The chain employs TRBV5-1 and TRBJ2-7, with 7 bases matching TRBD2. The germline gives CDR1 SGHRS, CDR2 YFSETQ. V dropped 3 bases and J dropped 4; count of bases not matched to a gene: 13. The CDR3 spans 16 residues. CDR3 sequence reads: CASSSRGGSAGYEQYF. The DNA of the CDR3 is TGCGCCAGCAGCTCCCGGGGAGGGTCCGCAGGGTACGAGCAGTACTTC.

The CDR3 coding sequence is TGTGCCAGTAGTATTTATCCGGGACAGGGGAGCGGGTACGAGCAGTACTTC. This encodes CASSIYPGQGSGYEQYF. This rearrangement joins TRBV19 to TRBJ2-7, with 10 positions matching TRBD1. The CDR3 runs 17 residues. Germline V gene data show CDR1 as LNHDA and CDR2 as SQIVND (reference sequence). The V segment lost 3 bases and the J segment 4 bases; nucleotides outside the gene matches: 12. Full variable domain (missing parts from reference TRBV19 and TRBJ2-7): DGGITQSPKYLFRKEGQNVTLSCEQNLNHDAMYWYRQDPGQGLRLIYYSQIVNDFQKGDIAEGYSVSREKKESFPLTVTSAQKNPTAFYLCASSIYPGQGSGYEQYFGPGTRLTVT.

This clone appeared a single time. J is TRBJ2-7 and V is TRBV7-6; 9 nucleotides align to TRBD1. V lost 5 bases, J lost 6 bases, and 8 bases stayed unmatched. The V gene's germline CDR1 is SGHVS and CDR2 FNYEAQ. This CDR3 is built from 14 residues. The chain's CDR3 is CASSPGQGSSEQYF. The CDR3 region has the DNA TGTGCCAGCAGCCCGGGACAGGGAAGTTCCGAGCAGTACTTC.

The chain uses TRBV25-1 and TRBJ1-2; a possible D gene is TRBD1 (6 bases). Trimming pared 3 bases from V and 11 bases from J, leaving 10 bases between. Germline-derived CDR1 and CDR2 are MGHDK and SYGVNS. The CDR3 is made up of 11 amino acids. CDR3 in amino acids: CASSDGRGYTF. Written as DNA, the CDR3 is TGTGCCAGCAGTGATGGGAGGGGGTACACCTTC.

This chain joins TRBV7-9 and TRBJ1-1; 7 nucleotides align to TRBD1. Germline CDR1 reads SEHNR; CDR2 reads FQNEAQ (reference sequence). The J segment lost 0 bases and the V segment lost 5 bases, leaving 6 bases of the junction unmatched. This CDR3 has 15 residues. CDR3 nucleotide sequence: TGTGCCAGCAGCCCAAGACAGGGAGTGAACACTGAAGCTTTCTTT. This encodes CASSPRQGVNTEAFF.

The chain is built from TRBV3-1 (or the pseudogene TRBV3-2) and TRBJ1-6, with TRBD1 identical over 11 bases. Germline trimming cut 4 bases from V and 4 bases from J; bases unmatched to any gene: 3. The CDR3 loop spans 16 amino acids. CDR1 and CDR2 (germline): LGHDT, YNNKEL (reference sequence). The CDR3 is CASSRTGGPYNSPLHF. The CDR3 nucleotides are TGTGCCAGCAGCCGGACAGGGGGCCCTTATAATTCACCCCTCCACTTT.

This clone was seen once. DNA for the CDR3: TGCGCCAGCAGCGGGGCAGGGGGACTTAACACTGAAGCTTTCTTT. This codes for CASSGAGGLNTEAFF. The J gene is TRBJ1-1, the V gene TRBV5-1; 7 nucleotides line up with TRBD1. Per the germline V gene, CDR1 is SGHRS and CDR2 is YFSETQ. The CDR3 covers 15 residues. Losses at the gene ends were 4 bases for V and 2 bases for J; bases not matched to a gene: 8.

This clone was observed a few times. CDR3 residues: CASSYSAGVGNQPQHF. The CDR3 coding sequence is TGTGCCAGCAGTTACTCCGCAGGGGTCGGCAATCAGCCCCAGCATTTT. This chain links TRBV6-6 with TRBJ1-5, with D possibly TRBD1 on 6 matching bases. Trimming pared 0 bases from V and 2 bases from J, leaving 11 bases between. The CDR3 is made up of 16 amino acids. Germline V CDR1 and CDR2: MNHNY, SVGAGI (reference sequence).

About this clone: In the same sample, other DNA sequences code for this CDR3. This CDR3 is CASSVAGTGELFF. The CDR3 bases are TGTGCCAGCAGCGTAGCCGGTACCGGGGAGCTGTTTTTT. The chain joins TRBV9 to TRBJ2-2, with D unclear. Germline-derived CDR1 and CDR2 are SGDLS and YYNGEE. This CDR3 is 13 amino acids long. Trimming left V 0 bases short and J 5 bases short, with 5 bases between.

The table lists this clone with a count of one. The genes are TRBV27 and TRBJ2-7, with a tentative D call TRBD2 (6 bases). With 1 base removed from V and 0 bases from J, the gap between germline ends came to 10 bases. CDR1 MNHEY and CDR2 SMNVEV come from the germline V gene (reference sequence). The CDR3 has 15 amino acids. The CDR3 spells CASSLLGGLSYEQYF. The DNA of the CDR3 is TGTGCCAGCAGTTTATTGGGGGGTCTCTCCTACGAGCAGTACTTC.

The rearrangement joins TRBV6-5 to TRBJ2-2; D might be TRBD2 (6 bases). The CDR3 extends over 13 amino acids. The germline gives CDR1 MNHEY, CDR2 SVGAGI. V shed 5 bases and J shed 7 bases, with 11 bases lying between them. CDR3 sequence: CASSRGKGGELFF. In DNA, the CDR3 is TGTGCCAGCAGTCGGGGGAAGGGCGGGGAGCTGTTTTTT.

V gene TRBV11-3 combines with J gene TRBJ2-7; no reliable D call. CDR1 is SGHNT, CDR2 YENEEA, per germline. V shed 6 bases and J shed 0 bases, with 6 bases lying between them. This CDR3 spans 12 amino acids. Written as DNA, the CDR3 is TGTGCCAGCAGTTCTAGCTCCTACGAGCAGTACTTC. Protein: CASSSSSYEQYF.

This chain joins TRBV29-1 and TRBJ1-1; 9 bases fit TRBD1. This CDR3 contains 17 residues. J lost 5 bases, V lost 2 bases, and 15 bases had no gene match. Germline V gene lookup returns CDR1 SQVTM and CDR2 ANQGSEA. The CDR3, as DNA: TGCAGCGTTGAACCCACCCCTCTGACAGGGGGAGGAACTGAAGCTTTCTTT. It encodes CSVEPTPLTGGGTEAFF. Drawing the rest from reference TRBV29-1 and TRBJ1-1, the complete variable domain is SAVISQKPSRDICQRGTSLTIQCQVDSQVTMMFWYRQQPGQSLTLIATANQGSEATYESGFVIDKFPISRPNLTFSTLTVSNMSPEDSSIYLCSVEPTPLTGGGTEAFFGQGTRLTVV.

This clone was counted only a few times. The CDR3 nucleotides read TGTGCCAGCAGCTCCGGAGCGGGAGCTTTCTTT. This codes for CASSSGAGAFF. The chain is built from TRBV6-6 and TRBJ1-1; D is undetermined. Germline values: CDR1 MNHNY, CDR2 SVGAGI (reference sequence). V lost 6 bases to trimming and J lost 10 bases, with 12 bases between them. The CDR3 spans 11 residues.

A single count supports this clone. This sequence joins TRBV18 and TRBJ2-3, with a possible D match to TRBD2 (5 bases). Trimming left V 3 bases short and J 4 bases short, with 14 bases between. The CDR3 has 15 amino acids. CDR1 is KGHSH, CDR2 LQKENI, per germline. The CDR3 here is CASSPPSGVPDTQYF. CDR3 coding DNA: TGTGCCAGCTCACCGCCTTCCGGGGTACCAGATACGCAGTATTTT.

The chain employs TRBV28 and TRBJ1-2; the match to TRBD1 covers 8 bases. Germline CDR1 reads MDHEN; CDR2 reads SYDVKM. J was trimmed by 4 bases and V by 5 bases; bases with no gene match: 12. This CDR3 is built from 16 residues. CDR3 sequence: CASSRRAGTGGYGYTF. CDR3 nucleotides: TGTGCCAGCAGTAGGAGGGCGGGGACAGGAGGCTATGGCTACACCTTC.

This clone was found a few times. The chain uses TRBV4-1 and TRBJ1-5; no clear D gene. V was trimmed by 3 bases and J by 7 bases, leaving 13 bases between them. CDR3 length equals 14 residues. Germline CDR1 is MGHRA and CDR2 is YSYEKL. As DNA, the CDR3 is TGCGCCAGCAGCCAGCCGGGAACGCGGCAGCCCCAGCATTTT. This translates into CASSQPGTRQPQHF.

This clone has a single count. The chain combines TRBV9 with TRBJ2-7; D might be TRBD1 (5 bases). From germline, CDR1 is SGDLS and CDR2 YYNGEE. V lost 0 bases and J lost 4, with 14 bases in between. The CDR3 is 15 residues long. The CDR3 sequence is CASSVAPGNSYEQYF. CDR3 nucleotide sequence: TGTGCCAGCAGCGTAGCCCCAGGGAACTCTTACGAGCAGTACTTC.

V and J are TRBV3-1 (or the pseudogene TRBV3-2) and TRBJ2-7, with unresolved D. Germline V lookup: CDR1 LGHDT, CDR2 YNNKEL (reference sequence). The V gene lost 4 bases and the J gene lost 1 base, with 8 bases spanning the gap. The CDR3 has 13 residues. CDR3 region: CASSPPGSYEQYF. CDR3 nucleotides: TGTGCCAGCAGCCCCCCCGGTTCCTACGAGCAGTACTTC.

The chain employs TRBV5-1 and TRBJ2-1, with 16 bases matching TRBD2. The CDR3 sequence is 17 residues long. CDR1 and CDR2 (germline): SGHRS, YFSETQ. Germline trimming cut 4 bases from V and 6 bases from J; bases unmatched to any gene: 7. DNA for the CDR3: TGCGCCAGCAGCCCAGGGACTAGCGGGGGGGCTGGCAATGAGCAGTTCTTC. This sequence encodes CASSPGTSGGAGNEQFF.

CDR3 nucleotides: TGTGCCAGCAGCCCCCCCCGCCCTTCAGTTACGCAGTATTTT. Translation: CASSPPRPSVTQYF. The chain combines TRBV7-2 with TRBJ2-3; D is unresolved. Per germline, CDR1 SGHTA and CDR2 FQGNSA. V shed 5 bases and J shed 8 bases, with 17 bases lying between them. This CDR3 comprises 14 residues.

The rearrangement links TRBV19 to TRBJ1-5, with TRBD1 identical over 7 bases. Per the germline V gene, CDR1 is LNHDA and CDR2 is SQIVND (reference sequence). This CDR3 has 14 amino acids. Germline trimming cut 3 bases from V and 4 bases from J; bases unmatched to any gene: 3. CDR3 residues: CASSITGENQPQHF. CDR3 sequence (DNA): TGTGCCAGTAGTATTACAGGGGAGAATCAGCCCCAGCATTTT.

This clone was found once. This chain joins TRBV3-1 (or the pseudogene TRBV3-2) and TRBJ2-3, with 9 bases lining up with TRBD2. Trimming at V came to 0 bases and at J to 5 bases, leaving 3 bases not matched to a gene. CDR1 is LGHDT and CDR2 is YNNKEL in the germline V gene (reference sequence). The CDR3 is made up of 15 amino acids. The CDR3 bases are TGTGCCAGCAGCCAAGAGGGACTAGCACTAGATACGCAGTATTTT. It translates to CASSQEGLALDTQYF.

V is TRBV5-1 and J is TRBJ2-2, with a tentative D call TRBD2 (6 bases). The CDR3 runs 16 residues. Deletions cut 3 bases from V and 1 base from J, with 13 bases between. Germline CDR1 SGHRS, CDR2 YFSETQ. CDR3 sequence: CASSWAAGRNTGELFF. The CDR3 nucleotides are TGCGCCAGCAGCTGGGCCGCGGGGCGGAACACCGGGGAGCTGTTTTTT.